This T cell receptor (beta chain) was retrieved from a study of OX40 agonist ivuxolimab in advanced cancers. For the study at large: Patients receiving dose escalation had hepatocellular carcinoma, melanoma, renal cell or head and neck cancer. Participants averaged around 60 years of age (range about 23 to 80) and were around 80% male.

The table came from immunoSEQ multiplex PCR; TCRdb's copy has only in-frame clones and leaves some out. The sample carries 57,000 or so clones, 85% recorded once. The sequence was collected from an adult with an advanced solid tumor such as melanoma, head and neck, liver or kidney cancer. The sequencing used CD4+ or CD8+ T cells sorted from blood, collected in a trial of the OX40 agonist ivuxolimab.

The CDR3 reads CASRMEGLGAYNEQFF. CDR3 in DNA: TGTGCCAGTAGAATGGAGGGGCTCGGCGCCTACAATGAGCAGTTCTTC. The J gene is TRBJ2-1, the V gene TRBV19, with D perhaps TRBD2 (6 bases). V dropped 6 bases and J dropped 2 bases, with 17 bases sitting between them. This CDR3 has 16 amino acids. Germline V gene lookup returns CDR1 LNHDA and CDR2 SQIVND (reference sequence).